This record covers a single TCR beta chain. The data belong to a study of blood T cell repertoires in COVID-19. Produced via immunoSEQ multiplex PCR; TCRdb's table is partial and in-frame only. The repertoire holds approximately 400,000 clones, with 88% as singletons. V was clipped by 5 bases and J by 1 base; unmatched bases: 4. The CDR3 runs 16 residues. Per the germline V gene, CDR1 is SEHNR and CDR2 is FQNEAQ (reference sequence). The rearrangement links TRBV7-9 to TRBJ2-1, with 11 nucleotides matching TRBD2. This TCR was sampled from a woman aged 18-29 years who had recovered from COVID-19. The sequenced sample consisted of PBMCs or T cells enriched from blood (not recorded which). CDR3 loop: CASSPGTSGSYNEQFF. The CDR3 region has the DNA TGTGCCAGCAGCCCCGGGACTAGCGGATCCTACAATGAGCAGTTCTTC.